This entry lists 27 T cell receptor beta chains sequenced from one sample in a study of blood T cell repertoires in COVID-19. TCRdb's table, derived via immunoSEQ multiplex PCR, lists solely in-frame clones and lacks some. Among 110,000 or so clones listed, roughly four fifths were seen once. Sequencing was performed on peripheral blood. These receptors were collected from a human donor in a cohort sampled during active COVID-19.

The chain joins TRBV27 to TRBJ2-2; a possible D gene is TRBD1 (5 bases). V was cut by 2 bases and J by 4 bases, with 11 bases left in between. Germline lookup yields CDR1 MNHEY and CDR2 SMNVEV (reference sequence). The CDR3 is 15 amino acids. The CDR3 loop reads CASSLRGVVTGELFF. CDR3 in DNA: TGTGCCAGCAGTTTAAGGGGTGTAGTCACCGGGGAGCTGTTTTTT.

The chain has TRBV2 and TRBJ2-1; D may be TRBD2 (6 bases). From germline, CDR1 is SNHLY and CDR2 FYNNEI. Trimming took 9 bases from V and 8 from J, leaving 11 bases between them. This CDR3 is built from 11 residues. CDR3 region: CASRDFYEQFF. DNA of the CDR3: TGTGCCAGTCGGGACTTTTATGAGCAGTTCTTC.

A single count supports this clone. V gene TRBV4-3 combines with J gene TRBJ1-5; D gene unclear. Germline values: CDR1 LGHNA, CDR2 YSLEER. The CDR3 runs to 15 residues. Trimming removed 0 bases at V and 4 bases at J, with 10 bases between. CDR3 DNA sequence: TGCGCCAGCAGCCAAGATCGAGCGACTAATCAGCCCCAGCATTTT. Its protein product is CASSQDRATNQPQHF.

CDR3 sequence reads: CASSLDGRGAYNEQFF. In DNA form, the CDR3 reads TGTGCCAGCAGCTTGGACGGTCGGGGGGCTTACAATGAGCAGTTCTTC. V is TRBV5-5 and J is TRBJ2-1; D is perhaps TRBD2 (7 bases). The germline CDR1 and CDR2 sequences are SGHKS and YYEKEE (reference sequence). V lost 0 bases and J 4 bases, leaving 14 bases between the germline ends. The CDR3 loop spans 16 amino acids.

The chain links TRBV12-3 or TRBV12-4 to TRBJ2-5, with a tentative D call TRBD2 (6 bases). V lost 9 bases, J lost 2 bases, and 13 bases lay in between. This CDR3 region has 13 residues. The CDR3 reads CASGASAQETQYF. CDR3 coding DNA: TGTGCCAGTGGGGCTAGCGCACAAGAGACCCAGTACTTC.

The genes are TRBV19 and TRBJ1-5; 8 bases fit TRBD1. V shed 8 bases, J shed 3 bases, and the junction held 6 bases outside the gene matches. Germline V gene sequence: CDR1 LNHDA, CDR2 SQIVND (reference sequence). This CDR3 has 14 residues. The CDR3 coding sequence is TGTGCCAGTTCCGACAGGGGTTTCAATCAGCCCCAGCATTTT. This gives the protein CASSDRGFNQPQHF.

The V call is TRBV6-1, the J call TRBJ1-2; the D gene is possibly TRBD1 (5 bases). Per germline, CDR1 MNHNS and CDR2 SASEGT. The CDR3 contains 15 residues. Trimming pared 2 bases from V and 5 bases from J, leaving 15 bases between. This CDR3 is CASSETTGPPYGYTF. The CDR3 nucleotides are TGTGCCAGCAGTGAAACCACAGGTCCTCCTTATGGCTACACCTTC.

The V gene is TRBV6-2 or TRBV6-3, the J gene TRBJ2-1; 9 nucleotides align to TRBD2. This CDR3 region has 15 residues. V lost 2 bases and J lost 8; bases outside the gene matches: 7. CDR1 and CDR2 from the germline V gene are MNHEY and SVGEGT. Here the CDR3 DNA reads TGTGCCAGCAGTTACCCGGCGGGGGGGGCGGATGAGCAGTTCTTC. Translating gives CASSYPAGGADEQFF.

The J gene is TRBJ2-1, the V gene TRBV7-9, with 10 bases fitting TRBD2. V trimming: 4 bases; J trimming: 7 bases; junction bases outside the gene matches: 7. Germline lookup yields CDR1 SEHNR and CDR2 FQNEAQ (reference sequence). The CDR3 sequence is 15 residues long. The CDR3 is CASSSAGLASNEQFF. CDR3 in DNA: TGTGCCAGCAGCTCCGCGGGACTAGCGTCTAATGAGCAGTTCTTC. The full variable domain, in which reference TRBV7-9 and TRBJ2-1 provide the parts outside the CDR3, is DTGVSQNPRHKITKRGQNVTFRCDPISEHNRLYWYRQTLGQGPEFLTYFQNEAQLEKSRLLSDRFSAERPKGSFSTLEIQRTEQGDSAMYLCASSSAGLASNEQFFGPGTRLTVL.

The CDR3 nucleotides read TGTGCCAGCAGCAGGGACAGGGGGAGGACTGAAGCTTTCTTT. This codes for CASSRDRGRTEAFF. This sequence joins TRBV6-6 and TRBJ1-1, with TRBD1 matching over 11 bases. Germline CDR1 reads MNHNY; CDR2 reads SVGAGI (reference sequence). The CDR3 runs to 14 residues. With 6 bases clipped from V and 5 bases from J, the junction kept 5 bases outside the gene matches.

In its sample, this clone was seen a few times. This chain connects TRBV5-1 to TRBJ2-7; D unclear. The CDR3 covers 12 residues. Trimming removed 4 bases at V and 0 bases at J, with 5 bases between. Germline lookup yields CDR1 SGHRS and CDR2 YFSETQ. As DNA, the CDR3 is TGCGCCAGCAGCCTGAGCTCCTACGAGCAGTACTTC. This encodes CASSLSSYEQYF.

This chain uses TRBV6-5 with TRBJ2-1; D is unresolved. The CDR3 contains 13 residues. Germline CDR1 reads MNHEY; CDR2 reads SVGAGI. Deletions cut 8 bases from V and 1 base from J, with 9 bases between. CDR3: CASSSNSYNEQFF. DNA for the CDR3: TGTGCCAGCTCCAGTAATTCCTACAATGAGCAGTTCTTC.

The chain links TRBV7-9 to TRBJ1-2; 7 bases are a match to TRBD1. V trimming: 4 bases; J trimming: 6 bases; junction bases outside the gene matches: 8. CDR1 is SEHNR and CDR2 is FQNEAQ in the germline V gene (reference sequence). The length of the CDR3 is 14 residues. For the CDR3, the DNA is TGTGCCAGCAGCTCCGACAGGGAAGTGGATGGCTACACCTTC. Translating it yields CASSSDREVDGYTF.

V gene TRBV12-3 or TRBV12-4 combines with J gene TRBJ1-2; 8 positions agree with TRBD1. Trimming at V came to 7 bases and at J to 4 bases, leaving 5 bases not matched to a gene. CDR3 length: 13 residues. This chain's CDR3 is CASNLGQGYGYTF. The DNA of the CDR3 is TGTGCCAGCAATCTTGGACAGGGCTATGGCTACACCTTC.

CDR3 in DNA: TGTGCCAGCAGCCCTCGACTCGGGACAGCGAACACCGGGGAGCTGTTTTTT. Translation: CASSPRLGTANTGELFF. The genes are TRBV11-2 and TRBJ2-2; 7 nucleotides agree with TRBD1. Germline-derived CDR1 and CDR2 are SGHAT and FQNNGV. There are 17 residues in the CDR3. The V segment lost 5 bases and the J segment 0 bases; nucleotides outside the gene matches: 9.

This chain links TRBV5-6 with TRBJ2-3; D may be TRBD1 (6 bases). Germline CDR1 reads SGHDT; CDR2 reads YYEEEE. The length of the CDR3 is 14 residues. Trimming cost V 2 bases and J 7 bases, with 14 bases left between them. The CDR3 reads CASSLQGQGHTQYF. The CDR3 bases are TGTGCCAGCAGCTTACAGGGTCAGGGGCATACGCAGTATTTT.

The gene calls are TRBV4-3 and TRBJ1-4; the D is unclear. CDR1 is LGHNA, CDR2 YSLEER, per germline. The length of the CDR3 is 16 residues. The germline V and J ends were trimmed by 0 bases and 5 bases, with 13 bases remaining between them. The CDR3 DNA sequence: TGCGCCAGCAGCCAAGATGGAAACAGTTGGAATGAAAAACTGTTTTTT. Translated: CASSQDGNSWNEKLFF.

This chain joins TRBV11-2 and TRBJ2-2, with 7 nucleotides matching TRBD2. V lost 3 bases and J lost 3; bases outside the gene matches: 7. The CDR3 has 16 amino acids. CDR1 SGHAT and CDR2 FQNNGV come from the germline V gene. CDR3 sequence: CASSFTRGYDTGELFF. The CDR3 DNA sequence: TGTGCCAGCAGCTTTACGCGGGGGTACGACACCGGGGAGCTGTTTTTT.

The chain joins TRBV29-1 to TRBJ2-3; D not resolved. This CDR3 contains 11 residues. Looked up from germline, CDR1 is SQVTM and CDR2 is ANQGSEA. The CDR3 bases are TGCACTGTCGGGTGGGCAGATACGCAGTATTTT. The encoded protein is CTVGWADTQYF.

This clone came up a few times. The genes are TRBV18 and TRBJ1-1; D uncertain. Trimming removed 0 bases from V and 4 bases from J, with 6 bases in between. The CDR3 has 13 amino acids. Germline V gene lookup returns CDR1 KGHSH and CDR2 LQKENI. CDR3 in amino acids: CASSPPSSTEAFF. DNA of the CDR3: TGTGCCAGCTCACCACCGAGCTCCACTGAAGCTTTCTTT.

This chain joins TRBV7-2 and TRBJ2-1; no clear D gene. The CDR3 length is 14 residues. The V end was cut by 2 bases, the J end by 8 bases, with 13 bases between. Germline V gene sequence: CDR1 SGHTA, CDR2 FQGNSA. For the CDR3, the DNA is TGTGCCAGCAGCTTATCCACCGTCGAGTATGAGCAGTTCTTC. Its protein product is CASSLSTVEYEQFF.

This clone appeared a few times. This sequence joins TRBV7-2 and TRBJ1-2; the D is unclear. This CDR3 region has 13 residues. V lost 1 base, J lost 8 bases, and 11 bases lay in between. The germline V gene has CDR1 SGHTA and CDR2 FQGNSA. In nucleotides, the CDR3 is TGTGCCAGCAGCTTAGGGTTCAGCGAGGGCTACACCTTC. It is translated as CASSLGFSEGYTF.

J is TRBJ2-5 and V is TRBV13, with D possibly TRBD2 on 5 matching bases. With 5 bases removed from V and 4 bases from J, the gap between germline ends came to 23 bases. CDR1 PRHDT and CDR2 FYEKMQ come from the germline V gene (reference sequence). The length of the CDR3 is 17 residues. CDR3 in DNA: TGTGCCAGCAGCCCTAGCCCCTGGGCTTTTGGGCGAGAGACCCAGTACTTC. Amino acid sequence: CASSPSPWAFGRETQYF.

The J gene is TRBJ1-6, the V gene TRBV6-2 or TRBV6-3, with 9 bases that match TRBD1. The CDR3 totals 17 residues. The germline gives CDR1 MNHEY, CDR2 SVGEGT. The J segment lost 0 bases and the V segment lost 5 bases, leaving 5 bases of the junction unmatched. The CDR3 is CASSRGQGSSYNSPLHF. In nucleotides, the CDR3 is TGTGCCAGCAGTAGAGGACAGGGGAGCTCCTATAATTCACCCCTCCACTTT.

V and J are TRBV20-1 and TRBJ1-5; 7 bases line up with TRBD1. This CDR3 has 15 amino acids. CDR1 is DFQATT and CDR2 is SNEGSKA in the germline V gene (reference sequence). Trimming at V came to 6 bases and at J to 1 base, leaving 9 bases not matched to a gene. The CDR3 sequence is CSASGGDRSNQPQHF. The CDR3 DNA follows: TGCAGTGCAAGTGGGGGGGACAGAAGCAATCAGCCCCAGCATTTT.

DNA of the CDR3: TGTGCCAGCAGTGATCCCGGGACAGGGATCCACGAGCAGTACTTC. Translation: CASSDPGTGIHEQYF. The rearrangement uses TRBV6-1 and TRBJ2-7; 9 bases agree with TRBD1. The V and J ends lost 3 bases and 5 bases, in that order; junction bases with no gene match: 8. CDR3 length equals 15 residues. Germline V gives CDR1 MNHNS, CDR2 SASEGT.

In the case of this clone: At the DNA level, this CDR3 is encoded by other sequences in the same sample as well. This sequence joins TRBV6-4 and TRBJ1-2, with TRBD1 matching over 9 bases. CDR1 and CDR2 from the germline V gene are MRHNA and SNTAGT. The CDR3 extends over 14 amino acids. The trim removed 4 bases at V and 3 bases at J, leaving 3 bases unmatched. The CDR3 is CASSARTGDYGYTF. DNA of the CDR3: TGTGCCAGCAGTGCCCGGACAGGGGACTATGGCTACACCTTC.